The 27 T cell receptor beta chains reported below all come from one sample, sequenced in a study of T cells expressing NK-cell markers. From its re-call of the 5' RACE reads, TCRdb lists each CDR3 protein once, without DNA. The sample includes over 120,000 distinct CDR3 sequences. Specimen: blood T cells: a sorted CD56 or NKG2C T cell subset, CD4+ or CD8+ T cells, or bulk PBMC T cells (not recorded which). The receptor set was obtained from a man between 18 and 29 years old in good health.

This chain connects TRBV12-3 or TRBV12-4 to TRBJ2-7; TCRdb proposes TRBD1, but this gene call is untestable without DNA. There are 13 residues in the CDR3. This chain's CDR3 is CASNGGTDYEQYF.

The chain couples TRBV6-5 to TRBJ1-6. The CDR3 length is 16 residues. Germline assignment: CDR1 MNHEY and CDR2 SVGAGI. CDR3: CASSFLREREGSPLHF.

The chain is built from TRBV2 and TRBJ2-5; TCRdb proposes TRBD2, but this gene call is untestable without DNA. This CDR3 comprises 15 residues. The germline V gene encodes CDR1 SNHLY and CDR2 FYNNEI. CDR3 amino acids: CASSARLAALETQYF.

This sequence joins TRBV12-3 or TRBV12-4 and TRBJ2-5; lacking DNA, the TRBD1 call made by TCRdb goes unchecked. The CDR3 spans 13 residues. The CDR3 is CASTETEKETQYF.

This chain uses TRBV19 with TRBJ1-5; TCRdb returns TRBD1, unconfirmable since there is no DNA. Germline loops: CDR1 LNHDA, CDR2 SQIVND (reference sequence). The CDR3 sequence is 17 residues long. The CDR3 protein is CASNPGQPSYSNQPQHF.

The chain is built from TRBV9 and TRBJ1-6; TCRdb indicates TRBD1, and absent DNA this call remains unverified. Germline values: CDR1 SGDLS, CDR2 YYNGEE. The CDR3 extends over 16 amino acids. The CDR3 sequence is CASSANTGTGQGPLHF.

The CDR3 spells CASSRYQETQYF. V is TRBV12-3 or TRBV12-4 and J is TRBJ2-5. This CDR3 region has 12 residues.

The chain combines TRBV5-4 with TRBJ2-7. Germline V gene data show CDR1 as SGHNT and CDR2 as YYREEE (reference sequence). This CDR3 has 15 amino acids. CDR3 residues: CASSDRAGAFYEQYF.

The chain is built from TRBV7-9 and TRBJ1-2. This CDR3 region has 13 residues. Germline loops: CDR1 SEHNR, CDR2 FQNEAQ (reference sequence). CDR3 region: CASSKDNNYGYTF.

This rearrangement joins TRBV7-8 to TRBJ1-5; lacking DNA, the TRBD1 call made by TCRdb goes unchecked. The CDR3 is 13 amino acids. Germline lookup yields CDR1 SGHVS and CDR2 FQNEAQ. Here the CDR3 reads CASSSQGGQPQHF.

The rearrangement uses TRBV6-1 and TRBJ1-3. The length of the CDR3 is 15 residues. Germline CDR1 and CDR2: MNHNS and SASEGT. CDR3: CASSSGRLGGNTIYF.

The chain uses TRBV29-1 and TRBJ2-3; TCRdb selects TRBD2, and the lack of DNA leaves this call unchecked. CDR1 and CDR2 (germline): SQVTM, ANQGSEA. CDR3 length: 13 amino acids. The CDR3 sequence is CSVGASSTDTQYF.

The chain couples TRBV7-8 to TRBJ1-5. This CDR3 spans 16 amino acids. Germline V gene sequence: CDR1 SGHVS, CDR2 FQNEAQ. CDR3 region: CASSFTRGLGNQPQHF.

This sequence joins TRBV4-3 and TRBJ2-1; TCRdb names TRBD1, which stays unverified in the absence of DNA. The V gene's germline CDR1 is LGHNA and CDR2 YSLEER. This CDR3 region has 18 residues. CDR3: CASSQEFPGTTSYNEQFF.

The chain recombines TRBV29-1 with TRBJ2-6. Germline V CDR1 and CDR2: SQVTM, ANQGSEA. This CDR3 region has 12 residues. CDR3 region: CSVVDGTNVLTF.

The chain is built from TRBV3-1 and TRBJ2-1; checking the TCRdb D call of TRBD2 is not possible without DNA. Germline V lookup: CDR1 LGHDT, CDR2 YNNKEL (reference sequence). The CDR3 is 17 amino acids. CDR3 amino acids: CASSQEGLAGGNNEQFF.

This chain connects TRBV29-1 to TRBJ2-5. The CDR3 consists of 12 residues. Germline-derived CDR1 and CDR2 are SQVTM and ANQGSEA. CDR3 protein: CSVGGRTETQYF.

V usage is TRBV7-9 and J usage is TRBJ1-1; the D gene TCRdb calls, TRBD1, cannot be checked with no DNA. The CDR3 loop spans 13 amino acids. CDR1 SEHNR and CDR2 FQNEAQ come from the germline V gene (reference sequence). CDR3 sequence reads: CATQLNGGPEAFF.

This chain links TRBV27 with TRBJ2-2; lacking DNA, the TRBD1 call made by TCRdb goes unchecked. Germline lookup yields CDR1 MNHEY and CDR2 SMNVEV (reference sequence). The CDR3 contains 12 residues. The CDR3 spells CALRGNTGELFF.

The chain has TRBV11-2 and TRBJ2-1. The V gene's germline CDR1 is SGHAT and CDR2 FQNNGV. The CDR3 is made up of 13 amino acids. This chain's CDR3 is CASSLGLDYEQFF.

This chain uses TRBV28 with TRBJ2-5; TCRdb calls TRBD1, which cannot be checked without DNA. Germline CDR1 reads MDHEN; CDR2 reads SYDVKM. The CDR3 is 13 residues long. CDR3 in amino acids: CASSWGVQETQYF.

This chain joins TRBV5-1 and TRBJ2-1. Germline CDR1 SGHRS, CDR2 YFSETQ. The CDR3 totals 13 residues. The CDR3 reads CASSSDDDNEQFF.

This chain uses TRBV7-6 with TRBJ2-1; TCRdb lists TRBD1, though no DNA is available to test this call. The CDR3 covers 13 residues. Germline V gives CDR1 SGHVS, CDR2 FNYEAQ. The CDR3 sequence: CASSQGGVNEQFF.

CDR3 sequence reads: CASSYSEGWFKFF. The V call is TRBV6-5, the J call TRBJ2-1; checking the TCRdb D call of TRBD1 is not possible without DNA. Germline V gene data show CDR1 as MNHEY and CDR2 as SVGAGI. There are 13 residues in the CDR3.

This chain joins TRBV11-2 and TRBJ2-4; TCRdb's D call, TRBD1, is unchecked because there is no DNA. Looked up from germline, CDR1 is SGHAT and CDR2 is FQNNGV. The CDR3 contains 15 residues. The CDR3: CASSDMGRTKNIQYF. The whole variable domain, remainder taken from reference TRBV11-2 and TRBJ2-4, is EAGVAQSPRYKIIEKRQSVAFWCNPISGHATLYWYQQILGQGPKLLIQFQNNGVVDDSQLPKDRFSAERLKGVDSTLKIQPAKLEDSAVYLCASSDMGRTKNIQYFGAGTRLSVL.

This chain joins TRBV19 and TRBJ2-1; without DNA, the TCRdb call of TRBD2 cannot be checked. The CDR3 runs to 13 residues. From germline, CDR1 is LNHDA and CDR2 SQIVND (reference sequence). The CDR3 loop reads CASSIRGHNEQFF.

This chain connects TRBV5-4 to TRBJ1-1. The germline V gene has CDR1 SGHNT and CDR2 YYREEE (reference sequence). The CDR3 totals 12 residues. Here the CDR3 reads CASSLDGDEAFF.